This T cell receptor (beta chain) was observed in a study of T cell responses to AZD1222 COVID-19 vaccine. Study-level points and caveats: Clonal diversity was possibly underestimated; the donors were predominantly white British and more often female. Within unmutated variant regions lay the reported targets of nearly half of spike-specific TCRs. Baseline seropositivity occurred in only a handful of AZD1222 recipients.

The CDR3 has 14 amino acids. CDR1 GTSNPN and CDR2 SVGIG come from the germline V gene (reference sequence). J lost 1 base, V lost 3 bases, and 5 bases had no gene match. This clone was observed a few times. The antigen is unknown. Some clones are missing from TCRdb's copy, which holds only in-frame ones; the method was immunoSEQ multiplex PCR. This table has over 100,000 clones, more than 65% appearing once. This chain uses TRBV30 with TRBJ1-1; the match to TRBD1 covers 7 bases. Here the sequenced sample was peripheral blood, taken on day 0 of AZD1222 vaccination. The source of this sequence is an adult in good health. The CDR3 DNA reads TGTGCCTGGAGATACCGGGACAGGAACACTGAAGCTTTCTTT. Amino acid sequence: CAWRYRDRNTEAFF.